The 27 T cell receptor beta chains below come from one sample, sequenced in a study of Ad26.COV2.S vaccination and SARS-CoV-2 variants. The treatment was: 19 received Ad26.COV2.S at low or high dose, single or two shots; roughly five received placebo; per-sample allocation not given. Samples came from day 63 after the first vaccine or placebo injection. Here immunoSEQ multiplex PCR was the method, and the copy in TCRdb shows in-frame clones only, minus some. Here the sample spans 440,000 or so clones, about 90% being singletons. Sample: peripheral blood, taken in a trial of Ad26.COV2.S vaccine versus placebo. The receptors shown here come from a person aged 18-65 years who received the Ad26.COV2.S COVID-19 vaccine or a placebo.

This rearrangement joins TRBV6-2 or TRBV6-3 to TRBJ2-2; D call uncertain. The CDR3 is 16 amino acids. CDR1 is MNHEY and CDR2 is SVGEGT in the germline V gene. Trimming removed 0 bases from V and 2 bases from J, with 10 bases in between. Here the CDR3 reads CASSYSRLPNTGELFF. In nucleotides, the CDR3 is TGTGCCAGCAGTTACTCGAGGCTACCCAACACCGGGGAGCTGTTTTTT.

The chain combines TRBV27 with TRBJ1-1, with D hard to call. The germline CDR1 and CDR2 sequences are MNHEY and SMNVEV (reference sequence). With 5 bases removed from V and 3 bases from J, the gap between germline ends came to 10 bases. The CDR3 is 13 amino acids. CDR3 coding DNA: TGTGCCAGCAGTCCCGCTACCGACACTGAAGCTTTCTTT. Translating it yields CASSPATDTEAFF.

The chain carries TRBV27 and TRBJ2-7; perhaps TRBD1 as D (6 bases). This CDR3 is built from 13 residues. Germline CDR1 is MNHEY and CDR2 is SMNVEV (reference sequence). Trimming cost V 3 bases and J 5 bases, with 11 bases left between them. The CDR3 DNA reads TGTGCCAGCAGTTTGTCAGGGGTTAACGAGCAGTACTTC. As protein: CASSLSGVNEQYF.

The genes are TRBV28 and TRBJ1-2; no clear D. Germline V gene data show CDR1 as MDHEN and CDR2 as SYDVKM. V was pared by 8 bases and J by 1 base, with 8 bases between. This CDR3 spans 12 amino acids. CDR3 coding DNA: TGTGCCAGCGAGGAGGGTAACTATGGCTACACCTTC. As protein: CASEEGNYGYTF.

As DNA, the CDR3 is TGTGCCAGCAGCCCGACATTAGCGGGGCAAAAAACAGATACGCAGTATTTT. Protein: CASSPTLAGQKTDTQYF. The chain uses TRBV3-1 (or the pseudogene TRBV3-2) and TRBJ2-3; 8 positions match TRBD2. J was trimmed by 3 bases and V by 4 bases; bases with no gene match: 12. The CDR3 covers 17 residues. CDR1 LGHDT and CDR2 YNNKEL come from the germline V gene (reference sequence).

With regard to this clone: Mismatch with germline at one junction end may stem from a read error. V is TRBV7-7 and J is TRBJ2-2; TRBD2 matches at 13 bases. CDR1 and CDR2 from the germline V gene are SSHAT and FNYEAQ (reference sequence). CDR3 length equals 15 residues. In DNA form, the CDR3 reads TGTGCTAGCAGCCGGACTAGCGGGAGTCACGGGGAGCTGTTTTTT. Encoded protein: CASSRTSGSHGELFF.

Concerning this clone itself: This same CDR3 is encoded by further DNA sequences in the sample. CDR3 in amino acids: CASSHRDSYNEQFF. As DNA, the CDR3 is TGTGCCAGCAGCCATAGGGACTCCTACAATGAGCAGTTCTTC. The chain combines TRBV3-1 (or the pseudogene TRBV3-2) with TRBJ2-1; no firm D call. CDR3 length: 14 amino acids. From germline, CDR1 is LGHDT and CDR2 YNNKEL (reference sequence). V lost 3 bases, J lost 0 bases, and 6 bases lay in between.

The chain uses TRBV10-3 and TRBJ2-3; 11 bases fit TRBD2. Germline V gives CDR1 ENHRY, CDR2 SYGVKD. The V gene end was trimmed by 5 bases and the J gene end by 2 bases; junction bases not matched to a gene: 3. This CDR3 comprises 15 residues. CDR3 DNA sequence: TGTGCCATCAGTCGACTAGCGGGATCCACAGATACGCAGTATTTT. Residues: CAISRLAGSTDTQYF.

The chain uses TRBV27 and TRBJ1-5; D gene uncertain. V was pared by 8 bases and J by 4 bases, with 9 bases between. This CDR3 is 12 amino acids long. CDR1 and CDR2 from the germline V gene are MNHEY and SMNVEV (reference sequence). The chain's CDR3 is CASGRANQPQHF. The CDR3 nucleotides read TGTGCCAGCGGACGGGCGAATCAGCCCCAGCATTTT.

The chain has TRBV5-6 and TRBJ1-2, with 8 nucleotides matching TRBD1. Trimming removed 3 bases from V and 13 bases from J; junction bases left unmatched: 11. The CDR3 covers 13 residues. The germline V gene has CDR1 SGHDT and CDR2 YYEEEE. CDR3 in amino acids: CASSYRQGTGVTF. CDR3 sequence (DNA): TGTGCCAGCAGCTACCGACAGGGGACGGGCGTCACCTTC.

V usage is TRBV6-2 or TRBV6-3 and J usage is TRBJ2-7; 7 bases align to TRBD2. Germline V gives CDR1 MNHEY, CDR2 SVGEGT. The V gene end was trimmed by 2 bases and the J gene end by 3 bases; junction bases not matched to a gene: 10. The CDR3 is 16 amino acids. This chain's CDR3 is CASSYTPPGLNYEQYF. CDR3 DNA sequence: TGTGCCAGCAGTTACACACCCCCGGGACTAAACTACGAGCAGTACTTC.

The chain uses TRBV10-2 and TRBJ2-7, with TRBD2 matching 7 bases. After removal of 7 bases from V and 4 bases from J, the junction contained 10 bases not matched to a gene. Germline V gives CDR1 WSHSY, CDR2 SAAADI. The CDR3 is 14 residues long. Written as DNA, the CDR3 is TGCGCCAGCATATCAGCGGGGTCACGGTACGAGCAGTACTTC. Translation: CASISAGSRYEQYF.

The rearrangement links TRBV4-1 to TRBJ1-3; 7 bases map to TRBD1. J gave up 2 bases and V 3 bases, and 7 bases lay outside the gene matches. From germline, CDR1 is MGHRA and CDR2 YSYEKL. There are 16 residues in the CDR3. The CDR3 DNA follows: TGCGCCAGCAGCCATGACAGGGACGGCGCTGGAAACACCATATATTTT. Translation: CASSHDRDGAGNTIYF.

V is TRBV28 and J is TRBJ1-4, with a tentative D call TRBD1 (5 bases). The CDR3 runs 17 residues. The germline gives CDR1 MDHEN, CDR2 SYDVKM. V was clipped by 2 bases and J by 8 bases, with 21 bases between them. The CDR3 region is CASSLDSPWGSAEKLFF. CDR3 coding DNA: TGTGCCAGCAGTTTAGATAGTCCGTGGGGGTCAGCGGAAAAACTGTTTTTT.

The chain is built from TRBV7-2 and TRBJ2-7; D gene ambiguous. Between the trimmed V and J ends, which lost 4 bases and 3 bases, there was a span of 13 bases. Germline CDR1 and CDR2: SGHTA and FQGNSA. The CDR3 has 14 residues. CDR3 residues: CASSSAGLFYEQYF. The CDR3 DNA reads TGTGCCAGCAGCTCCGCAGGTCTATTCTACGAGCAGTACTTC.

This chain joins TRBV3-1 (or the pseudogene TRBV3-2) and TRBJ2-5; D is unresolved. Per germline, CDR1 LGHDT and CDR2 YNNKEL (reference sequence). The CDR3 is 13 residues long. Between the trimmed V and J ends, which lost 2 bases and 3 bases, there was a span of 7 bases. CDR3 protein: CASSQFPEETQYF. CDR3 in DNA: TGTGCCAGCAGCCAATTCCCTGAAGAGACCCAGTACTTC.

The chain links TRBV11-2 to TRBJ1-6; tentative D call: TRBD1 (5 bases). This CDR3 comprises 16 residues. Germline CDR1 reads SGHAT; CDR2 reads FQNNGV. V lost 3 bases and J lost 2, with 11 bases in between. The DNA of the CDR3 is TGTGCCAGCAGCTTCAGGGAAATGGCCTATAATTCACCCCTCCACTTT. The encoded protein is CASSFREMAYNSPLHF.

The chain combines TRBV15 with TRBJ2-1, with 9 bases identical to TRBD2. Trimming cost V 4 bases and J 7 bases; bases outside gene matches: 5. The CDR3 totals 14 residues. The germline V gene encodes CDR1 LNHNV and CDR2 YYDKDF (reference sequence). The CDR3 sequence is CATSILAGVNEQFF. The CDR3 bases are TGTGCCACCAGCATCTTAGCGGGAGTGAATGAGCAGTTCTTC.

V is TRBV12-5 and J is TRBJ2-5; possible D gene TRBD2, 5 bases. The V end was cut by 7 bases, the J end by 4 bases, with 13 bases between. This CDR3 region has 13 residues. The V gene's germline CDR1 is LGHNT and CDR2 FRNRAP. The chain's CDR3 is CASAQEGRETQYF. The DNA for the CDR3 is TGTGCTAGTGCTCAAGAGGGTCGAGAGACCCAGTACTTC.

The chain has TRBV18 and TRBJ2-7; TRBD1 matches 7 bases. The CDR3 contains 15 residues. With 6 bases clipped from V and 7 bases from J, the junction kept 15 bases outside the gene matches. Germline-derived CDR1 and CDR2 are KGHSH and LQKENI. Here the CDR3 DNA reads TGTGCCAGCTCGTCCGACGGCAGGGGGATGGGAGAGCAGTACTTC. Translation: CASSSDGRGMGEQYF.

The J gene is TRBJ1-6, the V gene TRBV5-1; 7 nucleotides match TRBD1. Trimming at V came to 3 bases and at J to 3 bases, leaving 6 bases not matched to a gene. The CDR3 sequence is 16 residues long. CDR1 is SGHRS, CDR2 YFSETQ, per germline. The CDR3 nucleotides read TGCGCCAGCAGCTATGAGGGACAGAACTATAATTCACCCCTCCACTTT. It encodes CASSYEGQNYNSPLHF.

The V gene is TRBV9, the J gene TRBJ1-2; D unclear. In germline, CDR1 is SGDLS, CDR2 YYNGEE. Trimming stripped 0 bases from V and 4 bases from J, with 7 bases between. This CDR3 contains 13 residues. Here the CDR3 reads CASSVGGIYGYTF. The CDR3 DNA sequence: TGTGCCAGCAGCGTAGGCGGAATCTATGGCTACACCTTC. Based on the CDR3 plus reference TRBV9 and TRBJ1-2, the full variable domain is DSGVTQTPKHLITATGQRVTLRCSPRSGDLSVYWYQQSLDQGLQFLIQYYNGEERAKGNILERFSAQQFPDLHSELNLSSLELGDSALYFCASSVGGIYGYTFGSGTRLTVV.

This chain uses TRBV6-5 with TRBJ1-5; D unclear. The V and J ends lost 8 bases and 5 bases respectively, with 10 bases between them. Germline V CDR1 and CDR2: MNHEY, SVGAGI. The CDR3 loop spans 12 amino acids. In DNA form, the CDR3 reads TGTGCCAGCGCCCTCAGTGATCAGCCCCAGCATTTT. Protein product: CASALSDQPQHF.

This clone is a singleton in its sample. V and J are TRBV7-9 and TRBJ2-7; D not certain. CDR3 length equals 17 residues. The V and J ends lost 5 bases and 2 bases respectively, with 22 bases between them. Germline V CDR1 and CDR2: SEHNR, FQNEAQ (reference sequence). CDR3 loop: CASSPGTVLYEPYEQYF. CDR3 in DNA: TGTGCCAGCAGCCCTGGAACGGTATTATACGAACCCTACGAGCAGTACTTC.

The chain carries TRBV23-1 and TRBJ2-7; TRBD1 matches at 8 bases. TRBV23-1 is recorded as an ORF, its role being uncertain. V shed 7 bases and J 2 bases; nucleotides not matched to a gene: 10. The CDR3 spans 15 residues. CDR3 nucleotide sequence: TGCGCCAGCACCTCTCGGACAGGGTGGGCCTACGAGCAGTACTTC. Translating it yields CASTSRTGWAYEQYF.

The V gene is TRBV9, the J gene TRBJ2-7, with 7 positions matching TRBD1. The CDR3 has 15 residues. V lost 3 bases to trimming and J lost 2 bases; unmatched junction nucleotides: 8. The germline V gene has CDR1 SGDLS and CDR2 YYNGEE. For the CDR3, the DNA is TGTGCCAGCAGCGCCAACAGGGGTCCGGCCTACGAGCAGTACTTC. Translating it yields CASSANRGPAYEQYF.

The rearrangement joins TRBV20-1 to TRBJ2-7, with D perhaps assigned TRBD1 or TRBD2 (5 bases each). Germline values: CDR1 DFQATT, CDR2 SNEGSKA (reference sequence). V lost 3 bases to trimming and J lost 6 bases, with 12 bases between them. This CDR3 is 12 amino acids long. The CDR3 DNA is TGCAGTGCTAGTCGGACTGGGGGCGAGCAGTACTTC. Its protein is CSASRTGGEQYF.